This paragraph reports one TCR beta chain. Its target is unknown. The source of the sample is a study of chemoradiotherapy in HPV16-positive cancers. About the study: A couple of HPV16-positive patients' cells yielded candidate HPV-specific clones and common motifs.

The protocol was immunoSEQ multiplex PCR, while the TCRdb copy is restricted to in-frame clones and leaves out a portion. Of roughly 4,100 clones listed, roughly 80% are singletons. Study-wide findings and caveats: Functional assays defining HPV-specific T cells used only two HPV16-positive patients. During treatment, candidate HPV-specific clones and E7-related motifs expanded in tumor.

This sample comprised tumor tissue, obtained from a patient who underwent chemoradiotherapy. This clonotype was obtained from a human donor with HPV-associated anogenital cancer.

The CDR3 region is CASSGDRDRGYTF. CDR3 in DNA: TGTGCCAGCAGTGGGGACAGGGACCGAGGCTACACCTTC. The chain couples TRBV2 to TRBJ1-2, with 9 bases fitting TRBD1. CDR3 length: 13 amino acids. With V trimmed by 4 bases and J by 8 bases, 5 bases remained unmatched. Germline values: CDR1 SNHLY, CDR2 FYNNEI.